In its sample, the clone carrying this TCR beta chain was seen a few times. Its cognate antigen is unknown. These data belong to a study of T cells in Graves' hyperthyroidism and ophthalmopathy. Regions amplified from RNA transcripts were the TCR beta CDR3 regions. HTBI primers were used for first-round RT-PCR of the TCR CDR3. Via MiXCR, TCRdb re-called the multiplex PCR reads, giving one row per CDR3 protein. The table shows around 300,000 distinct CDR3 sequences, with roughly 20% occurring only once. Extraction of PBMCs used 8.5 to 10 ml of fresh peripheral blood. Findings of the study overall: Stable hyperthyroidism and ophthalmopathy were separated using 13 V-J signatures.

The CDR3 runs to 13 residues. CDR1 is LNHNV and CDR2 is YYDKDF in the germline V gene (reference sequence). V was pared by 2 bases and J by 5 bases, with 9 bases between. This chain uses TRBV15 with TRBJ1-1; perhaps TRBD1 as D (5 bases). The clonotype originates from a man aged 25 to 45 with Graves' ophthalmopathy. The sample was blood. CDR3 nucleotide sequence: TGTGCCACCAGCAGAAACCGGGGGACTGAAGCTTTCTTT. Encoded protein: CATSRNRGTEAFF.